This T cell receptor (beta chain) was sequenced in a study of OX40 agonist ivuxolimab in advanced cancers. Study details: Ivuxolimab is a fully human IgG2 antibody that activates OX40 (CD134). Three patients got partial responses; one had hepatocellular carcinoma and two had cutaneous melanoma. Findings and caveats of the study: Doses of 0.1 to 3.0 mg/kg were accompanied by clonal expansion of CD4+ and CD8+ blood T cells by week 6.

This clone is a singleton in its sample. The antigen is undetermined. The CDR3 has 13 residues. Germline assignment: CDR1 MNHNY and CDR2 SVGAGI (reference sequence). The V gene lost 7 bases and the J gene lost 0 bases, with 9 bases spanning the gap. The protocol was immunoSEQ multiplex PCR, while the TCRdb copy is restricted to in-frame clones and leaves out a portion. This sample has 57,000 or so clones, with about 90% found just once. The chain carries TRBV6-6 and TRBJ1-1; a possible D gene is TRBD1 (5 bases). The sequencing used CD4+ or CD8+ T cells sorted from blood, collected in a trial of the OX40 agonist ivuxolimab. The sequence was collected from an adult with an advanced solid tumor such as melanoma, head and neck, liver or kidney cancer. The CDR3 DNA is TGTGCCAGCACCATGACAGTGAACACTGAAGCTTTCTTT. This codes for CASTMTVNTEAFF.